This T cell receptor (beta chain) was retrieved from a study of T cell repertoires in cytomegalovirus infection. Whole-study context: Evidence of both CMV infection and a matching HLA type came from public TCR beta signatures.

Whole-study findings and limits: The study found HLA-C-restricted CMV-specific TCR beta clonotypes dominating the ex vivo response.

TCRdb processed the reads anew with MiXCR; each CDR3 protein has one entry. The data contain approximately 160,000 distinct CDR3 sequences, 17% of them singletons. Deletions cut 4 bases from V and 1 base from J, with 8 bases between. Germline CDR1 is SGHDT and CDR2 is YYEEEE. The CDR3 contains 14 residues. Concerning this clonotype: Its antigen is undetermined.

This sequence was found in a human donor in good health (CMV status not recorded). Some clones in this sample may be carry-over from other donors' samples. The sequencing sample was made of CD8+ T cells from PBMCs. The rearrangement uses TRBV5-6 and TRBJ2-2; D possibly corresponds to TRBD1 (6 bases). CDR3 DNA sequence: TGTGCCAGCAGCCAGGGACAGAACACCGGGGAGCTGTTTTTT. Encoded protein: CASSQGQNTGELFF.